The present TCR beta chain was sequenced within a study of blood T cell repertoires in COVID-19. Turning to the study itself: The origin of the acute and convalescent COVID-19 samples was the United States, Italy and Spain. In each case, the material was cDNA or gDNA derived from T cells, B-cell-depleted T cells, or PBMCs.

In the original processing: Reference gene primer amplification in the assay estimated nucleated cell counts. Some clones are missing from TCRdb's copy, which holds only in-frame ones; the method was immunoSEQ multiplex PCR. The D gene and trimming were derived from the DNA, and the V and J assignments and clone size from that table. This sample has 65,000 to 75,000 clones, with more than 90% found just once. Germline lookup yields CDR1 DFQATT and CDR2 SNEGSKA (reference sequence). V was clipped by 3 bases and J by 15 bases, with 12 bases between them. CDR3 length: 10 amino acids. The clonotype comes from a man aged 45-65 years with acute or convalescent COVID-19. The specimen sequenced was peripheral blood. The chain combines TRBV20-1 with TRBJ2-1; a possible D gene is TRBD2 (5 bases). The CDR3 sequence: CSARFEGTFF. Written as DNA, the CDR3 is TGCAGTGCTAGGTTTGAGGGTACGTTCTTC.